These 10 T cell receptor beta chains were sequenced from one sample in a study of beta chain features in type 1 diabetes. Study-level points and caveats: Significant though moderate, a shortening of TCRB CDR3s appeared in all four CD4+ subsets of Type 1 diabetes patients.

No antigen has been assigned to these receptors. The authors reverse transcribed all of the isolated RNA, so sequencing captured expressed TCRB transcripts. Profiling relied on immunoSEQ multiplex PCR, and the TCRdb table lists in-frame clones only, not all of them. The sample shows some 700,000 clones, roughly 13% of them seen only once. Sequenced material: naive CD4+ T cells from blood. Receptors were obtained from a man between 18 and 35 years old with type 1 diabetes.

This clone was detected a few times. This CDR3 is also generated by other DNA sequences in the sample. The chain is built from TRBV5-1 and TRBJ2-7; D perhaps matches TRBD1 (6 bases). Germline CDR1 and CDR2: SGHRS and YFSETQ. The length of the CDR3 is 15 residues. Trimming cost V 0 bases and J 0 bases, with 10 bases left between them. As DNA, the CDR3 is TGCGCCAGCAGCTTGGATCCAGGGGCCTCCTACGAGCAGTACTTC. This translates into CASSLDPGASYEQYF.

This clone was seen more than once but under ten times. This sequence joins TRBV5-8 and TRBJ1-2; 9 bases are a match to TRBD1. The germline CDR1 and CDR2 sequences are SGHTS and YDEGEE. This CDR3 has 12 amino acids. Unmatched junction bases numbered 1, after V lost 3 bases and J lost 7 bases. The CDR3 region is CASSWGQGGYTF. The CDR3 DNA reads as TGTGCCAGCAGCTGGGGACAGGGTGGCTACACCTTC.

DNA of the CDR3: TGTGCCAGCAGTTCTCCCCAGGGGGCCGGATACGAGCAGTACTTC. This gives the protein CASSSPQGAGYEQYF. V usage is TRBV28 and J usage is TRBJ2-7; TRBD1 matches 8 bases. CDR3 length: 15 amino acids. The junction had 9 bases not matched to a gene; V was cut back by 4 bases and J by 4 bases. Germline V gene data show CDR1 as MDHEN and CDR2 as SYDVKM.

The chain carries TRBV6-5 and TRBJ1-4; D unclear. Germline CDR1 and CDR2: MNHEY and SVGAGI. V lost 6 bases to trimming and J lost 4 bases, with 12 bases between them. The CDR3 loop spans 14 amino acids. The CDR3: CASSIQRVNEKLFF. The DNA of the CDR3 is TGTGCCAGCAGCATACAACGGGTTAATGAAAAACTGTTTTTT.

This clone was detected only a few times. The genes are TRBV27 and TRBJ2-7; no definite D call. The CDR3 spans 13 residues. The V end lost 4 bases, the J end lost 5 bases, and 12 bases lay between the germline ends. In germline, CDR1 is MNHEY, CDR2 SMNVEV (reference sequence). The CDR3 coding sequence is TGTGCCAGCAGTTCCATGTGGTCTGACGAGCAGTACTTC. This codes for CASSSMWSDEQYF.

This chain joins TRBV14 and TRBJ1-4; D is ambiguous. The V end was cut by 4 bases, the J end by 0 bases, with 12 bases between. CDR1 is SGHDN and CDR2 is FVKESK in the germline V gene. CDR3 size: 16 residues. In DNA, the CDR3 is TGTGCCAGCAGCCGGACGGCGGGCGCAACTAATGAAAAACTGTTTTTT. It specifies CASSRTAGATNEKLFF.

A few counts support this clone. The chain uses TRBV25-1 and TRBJ2-5; D call uncertain. The J call is in doubt because the DNA end fits TRBJ2-7 better. The CDR3 consists of 12 residues. From germline, CDR1 is MGHDK and CDR2 SYGVNS. This CDR3 is CASSEGYNEQYF. The CDR3, as DNA: TGTGCCAGCAGTGAGGGGTACAACGAGCAGTACTTC.

The table lists this clone with a few counts. The chain uses TRBV5-6 and TRBJ2-5; D is undetermined. The CDR3 is 15 amino acids. Germline CDR1 and CDR2: SGHDT and YYEEEE. V shed 0 bases and J shed 2 bases, with 11 bases lying between them. CDR3 sequence: CASSLDGLQQETQYF. CDR3 sequence (DNA): TGTGCCAGCAGCTTGGATGGGCTCCAACAAGAGACCCAGTACTTC.

The chain links TRBV2 to TRBJ2-7, with 7 positions matching TRBD2. After removal of 8 bases from V and 7 bases from J, the junction contained 8 bases not matched to a gene. CDR3 length: 12 amino acids. Germline CDR1 and CDR2: SNHLY and FYNNEI. The chain's CDR3 is CASAAGLGEQYF. The CDR3 DNA follows: TGTGCCAGCGCAGCGGGGTTGGGAGAGCAGTACTTC. The variable domain in full, completed from reference TRBV2 and TRBJ2-7, reads EPEVTQTPSHQVTQMGQEVILRCVPISNHLYFYWYRQILGQKVEFLVSFYNNEISEKSEIFDDQFSVERPDGSNFTLKIRSTKLEDSAMYFCASAAGLGEQYFGPGTRLTVT.

V usage is TRBV28 and J usage is TRBJ2-3; no definite D call. The CDR3 extends over 15 amino acids. Germline assignment: CDR1 MDHEN and CDR2 SYDVKM. The V and J ends lost 3 bases and 0 bases respectively, with 10 bases between them. The CDR3 region has the DNA TGTGCCAGCAGTTTTCGCCCCACTAGCACAGATACGCAGTATTTT. Its protein product is CASSFRPTSTDTQYF.